Reported below is one T cell receptor beta chain. This clone was recorded once. The antigen it recognizes is unknown. It has no much larger one-base neighbor in the sample; base qualities were not kept. The immunoSEQ assay, a bias-controlled multiplex PCR with V- and J-specific primers, was used to amplify TCR beta CDR3 regions from genomic DNA. In a second PCR step, the CDR3 amplicons were tagged with a proprietary barcode plus Illumina adapter sequences. CDR3 libraries were sequenced on an Illumina MiSeq instrument. The study's own analysis went as follows. immunoSEQ Analyzer 3.0 was used for export and quality control, with R Bioconductor and Immunarch used for downstream analyses. Repertoire metrics were calculated using only productive rearrangements within the normalized downsampled data set. In the normalized cohort, a clonotype counted as pathologically expanded if the clonotype was larger than 5 templates. Repertoire diversity was measured with the Inverse Simpson Index. To capture all clonotypes, the CMV-specificity analyses were run on the non-normalized data set. Entries here come from immuneACCESS through TCRdb and include only in-frame sequences with V and J called. Some clones fail to appear in such tables; in the studies checked, an unresolved V gene covers under half of the shortfall, and the cause of the remainder is unknown. The V and J calls and the clone size are those of that table, but D and trimming were determined from the DNA. This sample gives some 11,000 clones in total; about 89% of them show up just once. The leading ten clones occupy about 40% of the sample.

The meaning of the sample's time point label: 180 days after allo-HCT. Blood from recipients was drawn about 28 days before transplant and again at days 30, 100 and 180 after transplant. Using Nuclei Lysis Solution, genomic DNA was extracted from unfractionated peripheral blood mononuclear cells that were either fresh or cryopreserved. This sample is part of a study of T cell clonotyping in hematopoietic cell transplantation (dated by TCRdb to the early 2020s). Background for the entire study: The study collected over a hundred blood samples from 35 consecutive transplant recipients and their related donors. Patients were recruited between 2015 and January 2017 and followed until late 2020 or death. Beyond this particular receptor, the publication reports: The sample size was limited and the cells went unsorted, which meant the CD4 and CD8 repertoire contributions could not be told apart. Recipient repertoires showed only a small fraction of overlap with donor repertoires, and over 95% appeared de novo at the given depth. A decrease in recipient TCR diversity was observed after transplant, and a progressive increase in pathologically expanded clonotypes was seen from day 30 to day 180. Broader posttransplant TCR repertoire diversity was predicted by donor and pretransplant recipient Inverse Simpson Index values.

Ends trimmed: V by 0 bases, J by 5 bases; bases unmatched to a gene: 7. CDR1 SGHTA and CDR2 FQGTGA were looked up in the germline V gene. There are 15 amino acids in the CDR3, from cysteine to phenylalanine inclusive. Of all the DNA, just the CDR3 is kept, 45 bases in frame from base 1. The sequence joins TRBV7-3 to TRBJ2-7; TRBD1 fits 7 bases in the junction. The TCR sequence derives from a male patient aged 55 to 69 who had an allogeneic stem cell transplant from an unrelated donor, so the T cells may come from the graft donor. Some clones in this sample may be carry-over from other donors' samples. Sequences were derived from PBMCs, sampled 180 days after allogeneic stem cell transplant. The base sequence is TGTGCCAGCAGCTTAACGACAGGGTCGGCTAACGAGCAGTACTTC. Translated, it reads CASSLTTGSANEQYF.